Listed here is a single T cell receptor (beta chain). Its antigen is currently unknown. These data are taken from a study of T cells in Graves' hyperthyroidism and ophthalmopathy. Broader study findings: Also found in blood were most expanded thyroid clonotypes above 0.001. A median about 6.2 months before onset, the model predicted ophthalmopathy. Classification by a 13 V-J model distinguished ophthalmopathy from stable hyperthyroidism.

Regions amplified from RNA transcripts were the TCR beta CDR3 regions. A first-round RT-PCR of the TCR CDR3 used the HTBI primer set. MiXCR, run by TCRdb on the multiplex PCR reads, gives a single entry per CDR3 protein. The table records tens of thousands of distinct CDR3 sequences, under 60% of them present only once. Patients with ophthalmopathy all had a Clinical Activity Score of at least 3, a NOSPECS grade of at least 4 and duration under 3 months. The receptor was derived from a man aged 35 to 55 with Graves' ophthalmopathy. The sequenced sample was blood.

CDR3 DNA: TGTGCCACCAGCCCTCGGTGGGACGAGCAGTACTTC. It encodes CATSPRWDEQYF. The rearrangement uses TRBV15 and TRBJ2-7; D ambiguous. Trimming left V 5 bases short and J 5 bases short, with 10 bases between. Germline V lookup: CDR1 LNHNV, CDR2 YYDKDF (reference sequence). This CDR3 spans 12 amino acids.